A single sample gave rise to the 21 T cell receptor beta chains below, sequenced in a study of early T cells in non-severe SARS-CoV-2 infection. TCRdb passed the 5' RACE reads through MiXCR, listing each CDR3 protein once. The sample lists tens of thousands of distinct CDR3 sequences; 12% were seen once. The sample comprised whole blood. The receptors come from an adult who was a healthcare worker with PCR-confirmed SARS-CoV-2 infection or an uninfected control (not recorded which).

Note on this clonotype: This could be a read error, since a much larger clone is one nucleotide away. This rearrangement joins TRBV5-6 to TRBJ2-7, with a weak D call TRBD2 (5 bases). Germline values: CDR1 SGHDT, CDR2 YYEEEE. The CDR3 is 14 amino acids. DNA of the CDR3: TGTACCAGCAGCTTGAGGGTGAGCTCCTACGAGCAGTACTTC. Translating gives CTSSLRVSSYEQYF. Based on the CDR3 plus reference TRBV5-6 and TRBJ2-7, the full variable domain is DAGVTQSPTHLIKTRGQQVTLRCSPKSGHDTVSWYQQALGQGPQFIFQYYEEEERQRGNFPDRFSGHQFPNYSSELNVNALLLGDSALYLCTSSLRVSSYEQYFGPGTRLTVT.

This sequence joins TRBV6-1 and TRBJ1-5; 7 bases are shared with TRBD1. V dropped 10 bases and J dropped 6; count of bases not matched to a gene: 9. The CDR3 contains 13 residues. Germline V gene data show CDR1 as MNHNS and CDR2 as SASEGT. This CDR3 reads CAIADRQSQPQHF. The CDR3 DNA follows: TGTGCCATAGCGGACAGGCAAAGTCAGCCCCAGCATTTT.

This clonotype showed up many times. This chain uses TRBV3-1 with TRBJ2-7; TRBD2 matches at 10 bases. This CDR3 is built from 16 residues. The ends lost 4 bases at V and 3 bases at J; junction bases unmatched: 9. From germline, CDR1 is LGHDT and CDR2 YNNKEL (reference sequence). CDR3: CASSPRLAGFGYEQYF. DNA for the CDR3: TGTGCCAGCAGCCCGAGACTAGCGGGTTTCGGCTACGAGCAGTACTTC.

This clonotype was seen at least ten times. This rearrangement joins TRBV7-9 to TRBJ1-2; TRBD1 agrees at 11 bases. The CDR3 has 16 amino acids. V trimming: 3 bases; J trimming: 3 bases; junction bases outside the gene matches: 6. Germline V gives CDR1 SEHNR, CDR2 FQNEAQ (reference sequence). As DNA, the CDR3 is TGTGCCAGCAGCTTCGAGCTGGGACAGGGGGACTATGGCTACACCTTC. Protein sequence: CASSFELGQGDYGYTF.

V gene TRBV30 combines with J gene TRBJ2-1; D remains unclear. Trimming left V 5 bases short and J 5 bases short, with 10 bases between. CDR3 size: 12 residues. Per the germline V gene, CDR1 is GTSNPN and CDR2 is SVGIG (reference sequence). The CDR3 coding sequence is TGTGCCTGGGGAATCTCACACAATGAGCAGTTCTTC. Protein sequence: CAWGISHNEQFF.

The CDR3 bases are TGTGCCAGCAGCTCTGGTGCAGGGTCTCGCCAAGAGACCCAGTACTTC. It is translated as CASSSGAGSRQETQYF. The chain links TRBV7-2 to TRBJ2-5, with a weak D call TRBD1 (5 bases). Looked up from germline, CDR1 is SGHTA and CDR2 is FQGNSA. V lost 4 bases and J 1 base, leaving 16 bases between the germline ends. CDR3 length: 16 residues.

The rearrangement uses TRBV11-2 and TRBJ1-5; D is undetermined. This CDR3 contains 15 residues. Trimming took 0 bases from V and 5 from J, leaving 11 bases between them. Germline V lookup: CDR1 SGHAT, CDR2 FQNNGV. CDR3 sequence (DNA): TGTGCCAGCAGCTTAGATCCGGACGGGGATCAGCCCCAGCATTTT. Amino acids: CASSLDPDGDQPQHF.

The chain couples TRBV6-6 to TRBJ2-3; no clear D. The CDR3 consists of 14 residues. The germline V and J ends were trimmed by 8 bases and 3 bases, with 15 bases remaining between them. Germline CDR1 MNHNY, CDR2 SVGAGI (reference sequence). The CDR3 reads CASSEGKATDTQYF. DNA for the CDR3: TGTGCCAGCTCTGAAGGGAAGGCGACAGATACGCAGTATTTT.

The chain has TRBV10-1 and TRBJ1-4; a possible D gene is TRBD1 (5 bases). There are 15 residues in the CDR3. V was pared by 4 bases and J by 8 bases, with 17 bases between. Looked up from germline, CDR1 is WNHNN and CDR2 is SYGVQD (reference sequence). The CDR3 region has the DNA TGCGCCAGCAGTGCTGCTCGGGGCGGAGCGGAAAAACTGTTTTTT. Protein product: CASSAARGGAEKLFF.

This clonotype was picked up a small number of times. The DNA for the CDR3 is TGTGCCAGCAGCTTATCCCGGGTAGTCGTCGGCTCCTACAATGAGCAGTTCTTC. This gives the protein CASSLSRVVVGSYNEQFF. The chain joins TRBV7-2 to TRBJ2-1; D unclear. CDR1 SGHTA and CDR2 FQGNSA come from the germline V gene. The length of the CDR3 is 18 residues. Trimming pared 2 bases from V and 0 bases from J, leaving 17 bases between.

The chain links TRBV7-3 to TRBJ2-3; possible D gene TRBD1, 5 bases. This CDR3 spans 15 amino acids. V lost 2 bases and J lost 2, with 11 bases in between. The germline gives CDR1 SGHTA, CDR2 FQGTGA. In DNA, the CDR3 is TGTGCCAGCAGCTTAGCGCCAGGGTTCACAGATACGCAGTATTTT. This gives the protein CASSLAPGFTDTQYF.

Worth noting for this clonotype: Germline and junction disagree at one end, which may indicate a read error. The V and J genes are TRBV19 and TRBJ2-3; TRBD2 aligns across 12 bases. Germline CDR1 and CDR2: LNHDA and SQIVND (reference sequence). The CDR3 runs to 17 residues. The CDR3 loop reads CASSMARLAGATVTQYF. The CDR3 DNA sequence: TGTGCCAGTAGTATGGCCCGACTAGCGGGGGCCACAGTTACGCAGTATTTT.

The sample holds a few counts of this clonotype. The chain combines TRBV2 with TRBJ2-2, with D perhaps TRBD1 (7 bases). The CDR3 loop spans 16 amino acids. The V end lost 4 bases, the J end lost 6 bases, and 18 bases lay between the germline ends. Germline V gene sequence: CDR1 SNHLY, CDR2 FYNNEI. DNA of the CDR3: TGTGCCAGCAGTGTTCGTGGGACAGCTAGCGCCGGGGAGCTGTTTTTT. Translation: CASSVRGTASAGELFF.

The J gene is TRBJ1-1, the V gene TRBV5-4; no clear D. From germline, CDR1 is SGHNT and CDR2 YYREEE (reference sequence). The CDR3 length is 13 residues. V shed 0 bases and J shed 7 bases, with 10 bases lying between them. In nucleotides, the CDR3 is TGTGCCAGCAGCTTGGGACTGGCGGGTGAAGCTTTCTTT. Translation: CASSLGLAGEAFF.

This clonotype was counted between two and nine times. One end of the junction fails to match germline, which may point to a read error. The chain is built from TRBV9 and TRBJ1-2; perhaps TRBD1 as D (6 bases). Germline V CDR1 and CDR2: SGDLS, YYNGEE. The CDR3 contains 11 residues. CDR3 sequence (DNA): TGTGCCAGCAGCAGATTGACAGGATCCTCCTTC. Encoded protein: CASSRLTGSSF.

The sample holds one count of this clonotype. This rearrangement joins TRBV14 to TRBJ2-4; D gene unclear. The ends were cut back, 0 bases at V and 5 bases at J, with 5 bases in the middle. Germline CDR1 SGHDN, CDR2 FVKESK. This CDR3 region has 13 residues. For the CDR3, the DNA is TGTGCCAGCAGCCAAGATGGGGAAAACATTCAGTACTTC. This translates into CASSQDGENIQYF.

In this sample, this clonotype turned up many times. The chain's CDR3 is CASSQDMAGGSYEQYF. The CDR3 coding sequence is TGTGCCAGCAGCCAAGATATGGCGGGGGGTTCCTACGAGCAGTACTTC. The rearrangement uses TRBV3-1 and TRBJ2-7; TRBD2 aligns across 8 bases. The CDR3 loop spans 16 amino acids. Trimming cost V 0 bases and J 1 base; bases outside gene matches: 5. Germline V gene lookup returns CDR1 LGHDT and CDR2 YNNKEL (reference sequence).

This clonotype was detected ten times or more. The chain couples TRBV10-2 to TRBJ2-1; 8 bases line up with TRBD2. Germline loops: CDR1 WSHSY, CDR2 SAAADI. This CDR3 region has 15 residues. The junction had 9 bases not matched to a gene; V was cut back by 7 bases and J by 4 bases. Written as DNA, the CDR3 is TGCGCCAGCACCCAGCGGGGGCCTCGATACAATGAGCAGTTCTTC. Amino acids: CASTQRGPRYNEQFF.

The chain recombines TRBV20-1 with TRBJ1-6; 9 bases are a match to TRBD1. CDR1 is DFQATT and CDR2 is SNEGSKA in the germline V gene (reference sequence). J was trimmed by 4 bases and V by 0 bases; bases with no gene match: 7. This CDR3 is 17 amino acids long. CDR3 DNA: TGCAGTGCTAGAGATCTGCGGACAGGGGATTATAATTCACCCCTCCACTTT. Translated, it gives CSARDLRTGDYNSPLHF.

This clonotype has a handful of counts. V is TRBV6-1 and J is TRBJ1-5, with 8 bases matching TRBD1. The germline gives CDR1 MNHNS, CDR2 SASEGT. CDR3 size: 14 residues. V lost 7 bases to trimming and J lost 2 bases; unmatched junction nucleotides: 4. The CDR3 loop is CASNLGQGNQPQHF. The CDR3 region has the DNA TGTGCCAGCAACCTGGGACAGGGCAATCAGCCCCAGCATTTT.

This clonotype showed up just a few times. The chain carries TRBV6-5 and TRBJ2-5; 8 positions agree with TRBD2. Unmatched junction bases numbered 11, after V lost 6 bases and J lost 5 bases. Germline V gene sequence: CDR1 MNHEY, CDR2 SVGAGI. CDR3 size: 15 residues. In DNA form, the CDR3 reads TGTGCCAGCAGGAGTTACCGGGGGGGAGGGGAGACCCAGTACTTC. It is translated as CASRSYRGGGETQYF.